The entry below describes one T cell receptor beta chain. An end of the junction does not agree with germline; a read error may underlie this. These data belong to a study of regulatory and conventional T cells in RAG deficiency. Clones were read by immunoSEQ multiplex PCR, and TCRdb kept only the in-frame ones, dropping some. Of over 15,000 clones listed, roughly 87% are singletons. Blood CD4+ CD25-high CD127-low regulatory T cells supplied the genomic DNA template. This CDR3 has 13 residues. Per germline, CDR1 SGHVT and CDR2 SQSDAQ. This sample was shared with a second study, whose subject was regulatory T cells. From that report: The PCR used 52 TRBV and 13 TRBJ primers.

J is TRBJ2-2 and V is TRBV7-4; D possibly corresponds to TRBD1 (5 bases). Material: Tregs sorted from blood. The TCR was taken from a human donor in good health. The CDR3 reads CAGRAFNTGELFF. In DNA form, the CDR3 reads TGTGCCGGCAGGGCTTTCAACACCGGGGAGCTGTTTTTT.